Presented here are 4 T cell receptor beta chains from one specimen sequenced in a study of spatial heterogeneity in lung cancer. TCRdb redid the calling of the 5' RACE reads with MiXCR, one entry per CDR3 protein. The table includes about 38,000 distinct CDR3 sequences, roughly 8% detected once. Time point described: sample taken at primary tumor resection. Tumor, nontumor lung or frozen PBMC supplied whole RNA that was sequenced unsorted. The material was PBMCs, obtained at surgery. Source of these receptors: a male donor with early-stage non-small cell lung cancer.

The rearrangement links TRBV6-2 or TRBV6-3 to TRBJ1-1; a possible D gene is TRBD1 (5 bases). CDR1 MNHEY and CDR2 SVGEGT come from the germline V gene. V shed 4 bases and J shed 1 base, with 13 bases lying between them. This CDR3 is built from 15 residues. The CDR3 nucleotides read TGTGCCAGCAGTTCGGGGGGTCCGTCGAACACTGAAGCTTTCTTT. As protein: CASSSGGPSNTEAFF.

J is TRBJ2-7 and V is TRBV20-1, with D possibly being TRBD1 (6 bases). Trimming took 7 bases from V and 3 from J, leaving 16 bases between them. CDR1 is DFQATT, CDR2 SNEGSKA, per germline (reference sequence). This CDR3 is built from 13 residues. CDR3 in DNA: TGCAGTGGAAAGACAGGAATCTTCTACGAGCAGTACTTC. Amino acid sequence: CSGKTGIFYEQYF.

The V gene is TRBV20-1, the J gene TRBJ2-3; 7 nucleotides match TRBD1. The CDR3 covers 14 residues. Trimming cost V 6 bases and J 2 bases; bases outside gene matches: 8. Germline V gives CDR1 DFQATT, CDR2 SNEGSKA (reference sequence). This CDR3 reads CSAPDRFLTDTQYF. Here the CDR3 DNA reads TGCAGTGCCCCGGACAGGTTCCTCACAGATACGCAGTATTTT.

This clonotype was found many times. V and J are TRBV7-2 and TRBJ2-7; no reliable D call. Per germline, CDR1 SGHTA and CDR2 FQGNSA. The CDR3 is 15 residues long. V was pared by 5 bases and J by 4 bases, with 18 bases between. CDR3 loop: CASSTRDTSLYEQYF. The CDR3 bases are TGTGCCAGCAGCACCCGAGACACGTCCCTTTACGAGCAGTACTTC.